One sample yielded the 10 T cell receptor beta chains listed below, sequenced in a study of blood T cell repertoires in COVID-19. Repertoires were generated with immunoSEQ multiplex PCR, while TCRdb's copy carries only in-frame clones and drops some. The table records about 120,000 clones, over 75% of them present only once. Material: peripheral blood. These receptors were obtained from a man in his fifties with acute or convalescent COVID-19.

With respect to this clone: At one boundary the junction diverges from the germline segment, which might be a read error. The V gene is TRBV7-7, the J gene TRBJ2-1; 11 positions agree with TRBD2. Germline V gene lookup returns CDR1 SSHAT and CDR2 FNYEAQ (reference sequence). The CDR3 runs to 15 residues. The CDR3 sequence is CASSFGTSGNNEQFF. The DNA for the CDR3 is TGTGCTAGCAGTTTCGGGACTAGCGGCAACAATGAGCAGTTCTTC. The full variable domain, rest sourced from reference TRBV7-7 and TRBJ2-1, is GAGVSQSPRYKVTKRGQDVTLRCDPISSHATLYWYQQALGQGPEFLTYFNYEAQPDKSGLPSDRFSAERPEGSISTLTIQRTEQRDSAMYRCASSFGTSGNNEQFFGPGTRLTVL.

The rearrangement uses TRBV7-3 and TRBJ1-2, with D possibly matching TRBD1 (6 bases). The V end was cut by 3 bases, the J end by 2 bases, with 7 bases between. Germline assignment: CDR1 SGHTA and CDR2 FQGTGA. The CDR3 contains 13 residues. The CDR3, as DNA: TGTGCCAGCAGCTTTGGACAGAACTATGGCTACACCTTC. The encoded protein is CASSFGQNYGYTF.

This clone was observed a few times. This sequence joins TRBV5-1 and TRBJ1-1; D gene uncertain. V lost 0 bases and J lost 5, with 23 bases in between. Looked up from germline, CDR1 is SGHRS and CDR2 is YFSETQ. CDR3 size: 18 residues. The CDR3: CASSLASIYGRGGTEAFF. As DNA, the CDR3 is TGCGCCAGCAGCTTGGCCTCGATTTACGGCCGGGGAGGGACTGAAGCTTTCTTT.

This clone came up a few times. This chain links TRBV9 with TRBJ2-1; TRBD1 is a possible D gene (6 bases). In germline, CDR1 is SGDLS, CDR2 YYNGEE. The CDR3 is 14 residues long. V was cut by 3 bases and J by 4 bases, with 11 bases left in between. CDR3 amino acids: CASSEGGEYNEQFF. In DNA, the CDR3 is TGTGCCAGCAGCGAAGGGGGAGAGTACAATGAGCAGTTCTTC. Full variable domain (outside the CDR3, taken from reference TRBV9 and TRBJ2-1): DSGVTQTPKHLITATGQRVTLRCSPRSGDLSVYWYQQSLDQGLQFLIQYYNGEERAKGNILERFSAQQFPDLHSELNLSSLELGDSALYFCASSEGGEYNEQFFGPGTRLTVL.

On this clone itself: Sequence at one end of the junction differs from germline and may be a read error. The CDR3 region has the DNA TGTGCCAGCAGGTACTCTGGGGCCAACGTCCTGACTTTC. Encoded protein: CASRYSGANVLTF. V gene TRBV6-5 combines with J gene TRBJ2-6; no clear D. The CDR3 extends over 13 amino acids. CDR1 and CDR2 (germline): MNHEY, SVGAGI.

The V and J genes are TRBV2 and TRBJ1-1; unclear D gene. This CDR3 region has 13 residues. V was shortened by 6 bases and J by 7 bases, with 15 bases between the two germline ends. Germline V CDR1 and CDR2: SNHLY, FYNNEI. DNA for the CDR3: TGTGCCAGCAGCGTAGTGTGGCAGGTTGAAGCTTTCTTT. It specifies CASSVVWQVEAFF.

The genes are TRBV9 and TRBJ2-2, with TRBD1 matching 10 bases. Germline CDR1 SGDLS, CDR2 YYNGEE. The trim removed 4 bases at V and 7 bases at J, leaving 7 bases unmatched. This CDR3 is built from 15 residues. As DNA, the CDR3 is TGTGCCAGCAGCCCCTGGACAGGGGGAAACGGGGAGCTGTTTTTT. It codes for CASSPWTGGNGELFF.

The V gene is TRBV29-1, the J gene TRBJ1-2, with D possibly TRBD1 on 6 matching bases. Germline V lookup: CDR1 SQVTM, CDR2 ANQGSEA. V was shortened by 3 bases and J by 4 bases, with 12 bases between the two germline ends. The CDR3 extends over 13 amino acids. CDR3 in DNA: TGCAGCGTTGACTATCGAGGGGGCTATGGCTACACCTTC. As protein: CSVDYRGGYGYTF.

The chain has TRBV13 and TRBJ1-1; D unresolved. The germline V and J ends were trimmed by 1 base and 0 bases, with 9 bases remaining between them. Germline CDR1 is PRHDT and CDR2 is FYEKMQ (reference sequence). This CDR3 region has 15 residues. In DNA form, the CDR3 reads TGTGCCAGCAGCTTAGCAGGAATCATGAACACTGAAGCTTTCTTT. Protein product: CASSLAGIMNTEAFF.

The J gene is TRBJ2-5, the V gene TRBV18; D perhaps matches TRBD1 (5 bases). Germline CDR1 is KGHSH and CDR2 is LQKENI. Trimming took off 2 bases at V and 1 base at J, with 17 bases between the two ends. CDR3 length equals 17 residues. CDR3 protein: CASSPTPWSGSQETQYF. CDR3 sequence (DNA): TGTGCCAGCTCACCAACCCCCTGGTCAGGGTCCCAAGAGACCCAGTACTTC.